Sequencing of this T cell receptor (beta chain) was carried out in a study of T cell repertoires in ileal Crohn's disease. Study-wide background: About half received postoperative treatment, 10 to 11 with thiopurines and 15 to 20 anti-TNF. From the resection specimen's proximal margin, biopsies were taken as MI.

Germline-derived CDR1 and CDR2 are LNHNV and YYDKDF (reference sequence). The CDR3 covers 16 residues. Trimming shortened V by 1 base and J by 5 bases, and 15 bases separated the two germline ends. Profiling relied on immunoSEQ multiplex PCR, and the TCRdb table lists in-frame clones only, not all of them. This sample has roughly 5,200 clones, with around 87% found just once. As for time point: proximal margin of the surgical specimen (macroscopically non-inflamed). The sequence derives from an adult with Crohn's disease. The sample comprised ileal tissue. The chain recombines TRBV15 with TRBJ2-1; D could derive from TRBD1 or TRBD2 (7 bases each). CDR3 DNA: TGTGCCACCAGCAGAGGGGACAGACTAGCCCACAATGAGCAGTTCTTC. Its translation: CATSRGDRLAHNEQFF.